The 21 T cell receptor beta chains below all came from one sample that was sequenced in a study of beta chain features in type 1 diabetes. All of the isolated RNA was reverse transcribed, so expressed TCRB transcripts were sequenced. Profiling relied on immunoSEQ multiplex PCR, and the TCRdb table lists in-frame clones only, not all of them. The sample carries just over 450,000 clones, over 25% recorded once. What was sequenced was naive CD4+ T cells from blood. The receptor source for this set is a man between 18 and 29 years old in good health.

The chain is built from TRBV30 and TRBJ2-3; D gene uncertain. V was cut by 0 bases and J by 11 bases, with 12 bases left in between. CDR1 is GTSNPN and CDR2 is SVGIG in the germline V gene (reference sequence). The CDR3 has 12 residues. This CDR3 is CAWSVQVSGQYF. The CDR3 nucleotides are TGTGCCTGGAGTGTACAAGTCTCCGGGCAGTATTTT.

This chain joins TRBV29-1 and TRBJ2-1; the D gene is possibly TRBD2 (5 bases). There are 14 residues in the CDR3. CDR1 is SQVTM and CDR2 is ANQGSEA in the germline V gene. V was shortened by 0 bases and J by 8 bases, with 14 bases between the two germline ends. The CDR3 nucleotides are TGCAGCGTTGAAGATCGATGGGAGAGGGATGAGCAGTTCTTC. Translating it yields CSVEDRWERDEQFF.

This clone showed up just once. The chain combines TRBV5-4 with TRBJ1-1; D ambiguous. CDR1 and CDR2 from the germline V gene are SGHNT and YYREEE (reference sequence). The CDR3 totals 15 residues. Trimming took 0 bases from V and 1 from J, leaving 10 bases between them. The CDR3 protein is CASSLASAANTEAFF. CDR3 nucleotides: TGTGCCAGCAGCTTGGCCTCGGCAGCGAACACTGAAGCTTTCTTT. Full variable domain (missing parts from reference TRBV5-4 and TRBJ1-1): ETGVTQSPTHLIKTRGQQVTLRCSSQSGHNTVSWYQQALGQGPQFIFQYYREEENGRGNFPPRFSGLQFPNYSSELNVNALELDDSALYLCASSLASAANTEAFFGQGTRLTVV.

This chain uses TRBV7-2 with TRBJ1-5; 7 bases match TRBD1. Per the germline V gene, CDR1 is SGHTA and CDR2 is FQGNSA. V gave up 5 bases and J gave up 7 bases; unmatched junction bases: 8. The CDR3 is made up of 14 amino acids. The CDR3 bases are TGTGCCAGCAGCGGATTCCAGGGGGACCAGCCCCAGCATTTT. The encoded protein is CASSGFQGDQPQHF.

This CDR3 is CASSYSVVQGYEQYF. The CDR3 coding sequence is TGTGCCAGCAGTTACTCGGTTGTACAGGGCTACGAGCAGTACTTC. The chain combines TRBV6-6 with TRBJ2-7; tentative D call: TRBD1 (6 bases). Trimming pared 0 bases from V and 3 bases from J, leaving 12 bases between. Germline values: CDR1 MNHNY, CDR2 SVGAGI (reference sequence). The CDR3 covers 15 residues.

Here the CDR3 DNA reads TGTGCCAGCAGCTTCCTAGATACGCAGTATTTT. Its protein product is CASSFLDTQYF. The J gene is TRBJ2-3, the V gene TRBV5-6; D gene uncertain. With 2 bases removed from V and 5 bases from J, the gap between germline ends came to 3 bases. Germline assignment: CDR1 SGHDT and CDR2 YYEEEE. The CDR3 has 11 amino acids. Drawing the rest from reference TRBV5-6 and TRBJ2-3, the complete variable domain is DAGVTQSPTHLIKTRGQQVTLRCSPKSGHDTVSWYQQALGQGPQFIFQYYEEEERQRGNFPDRFSGHQFPNYSSELNVNALLLGDSALYLCASSFLDTQYFGPGTRLTVL.

This rearrangement joins TRBV7-2 to TRBJ2-7, with 12 bases matching TRBD2. CDR1 and CDR2 (germline): SGHTA, FQGNSA. The CDR3 contains 17 residues. Unmatched junction bases numbered 8, after V lost 5 bases and J lost 0 bases. CDR3 coding DNA: TGTGCCAGCAGCCAGGGACTAGCGGGCAGCTTCTCCTACGAGCAGTACTTC. It codes for CASSQGLAGSFSYEQYF. Drawing the rest from reference TRBV7-2 and TRBJ2-7, the complete variable domain is GAGVSQSPSNKVTEKGKDVELRCDPISGHTALYWYRQSLGQGLEFLIYFQGNSAPDKSGLPSDRFSAERTGGSVSTLTIQRTQQEDSAVYLCASSQGLAGSFSYEQYFGPGTRLTVT.

About this clone: A much larger clone lies a single base off, so this may be a read error. This CDR3 reads CASSEGGSSYNEQFF. The CDR3 DNA reads TGTGCCAGCAGCGAAGGCGGGAGCTCCTACAATGAGCAGTTCTTC. The chain recombines TRBV5-4 with TRBJ2-1, with 7 bases lining up with TRBD2. Unmatched junction bases numbered 4, after V lost 4 bases and J lost 0 bases. The CDR3 runs to 15 residues. Looked up from germline, CDR1 is SGHNT and CDR2 is YYREEE (reference sequence).

This clone was found a few times. The chain couples TRBV30 to TRBJ1-2; 7 bases match TRBD1. The CDR3 length is 14 residues. Unmatched junction bases numbered 8, after V lost 3 bases and J lost 4 bases. Looked up from germline, CDR1 is GTSNPN and CDR2 is SVGIG (reference sequence). CDR3 sequence: CAWSIRQGPYGYTF. Written as DNA, the CDR3 is TGTGCCTGGAGCATCAGACAGGGTCCCTATGGCTACACCTTC.

The rearrangement joins TRBV30 to TRBJ2-4; 7 nucleotides align to TRBD1. The CDR3 has 13 residues. V was pared by 3 bases and J by 3 bases, with 2 bases of the junction left unmatched. Germline loops: CDR1 GTSNPN, CDR2 SVGIG (reference sequence). Written as DNA, the CDR3 is TGTGCCTGGAGCACAGGGGTCAAAAACATTCAGTACTTC. The encoded protein is CAWSTGVKNIQYF.

The chain carries TRBV14 and TRBJ2-5, with D hard to call. The CDR3 totals 15 residues. Germline V lookup: CDR1 SGHDN, CDR2 FVKESK. The ends were cut back, 0 bases at V and 4 bases at J, with 12 bases in the middle. The CDR3 nucleotides are TGTGCCAGCAGCCAAGACGGGCGACGATCAGAGACCCAGTACTTC. Its translation: CASSQDGRRSETQYF.

The chain employs TRBV7-2 and TRBJ2-7, with D possibly called TRBD1 or TRBD2 (5 bases each). CDR1 and CDR2 (germline): SGHTA, FQGNSA. This CDR3 has 16 amino acids. Trimming removed 0 bases at V and 0 bases at J, with 12 bases between. The CDR3 DNA reads as TGTGCCAGCAGCTTAGCCGGGACGGGGAGCTCCTACGAGCAGTACTTC. It encodes CASSLAGTGSSYEQYF.

The chain couples TRBV10-3 to TRBJ2-3; TRBD2 agrees at 10 bases. The length of the CDR3 is 16 residues. Trimming took 6 bases from V and 3 from J; bases not matched to a gene: 9. CDR1 ENHRY and CDR2 SYGVKD come from the germline V gene. The CDR3 is CAIRPSGRSGTDTQYF. CDR3 bases: TGTGCCATCAGGCCTAGCGGGAGATCGGGAACAGATACGCAGTATTTT.

The chain links TRBV29-1 to TRBJ2-5; the D is unclear. Trimming removed 0 bases from V and 5 bases from J, with 10 bases in between. The germline V gene has CDR1 SQVTM and CDR2 ANQGSEA. The CDR3 spans 13 residues. The CDR3 sequence: CSVEDPARETQYF. The CDR3 DNA follows: TGCAGCGTTGAAGACCCGGCTCGGGAGACCCAGTACTTC.

As for this clone: The same CDR3 is also encoded by other DNA sequences in this sample. This chain uses TRBV20-1 with TRBJ2-5, with D unresolved. The germline V gene encodes CDR1 DFQATT and CDR2 SNEGSKA (reference sequence). Trimming removed 6 bases at V and 5 bases at J, with 7 bases between. The CDR3 sequence is 10 residues long. This CDR3 reads CSASGETQYF. The DNA for the CDR3 is TGCAGTGCCTCTGGGGAGACCCAGTACTTC.

The chain employs TRBV7-9 and TRBJ2-5; D perhaps matches TRBD1 (5 bases). Between the trimmed V and J ends, which lost 7 bases and 0 bases, there was a span of 15 bases. There are 15 residues in the CDR3. Germline V CDR1 and CDR2: SEHNR, FQNEAQ (reference sequence). CDR3 DNA: TGTGCCAGCATGAGGCAGGGCTCCTACCAAGAGACCCAGTACTTC. Its protein product is CASMRQGSYQETQYF.

This chain connects TRBV27 to TRBJ2-5, with D maybe TRBD2 (6 bases). V shed 5 bases and J shed 8 bases, with 15 bases lying between them. CDR3 length: 13 amino acids. The germline V gene has CDR1 MNHEY and CDR2 SMNVEV (reference sequence). CDR3 sequence reads: CASSPNLAGTQYF. Here the CDR3 DNA reads TGTGCCAGCAGTCCAAACCTGGCGGGAACCCAGTACTTC.

This clone has only a few counts. The chain has TRBV30 and TRBJ2-5; TRBD1 matches 9 bases. The length of the CDR3 is 15 residues. V lost 5 bases, J lost 4 bases, and 11 bases stayed unmatched. Germline values: CDR1 GTSNPN, CDR2 SVGIG (reference sequence). CDR3 nucleotides: TGTGCCTGGGCCCTACAGGGGGCGCACGGAGAGACCCAGTACTTC. This gives the protein CAWALQGAHGETQYF.

This clone was seen more than once but under ten times. CDR3 protein: CASRIRGGNEQFF. In DNA form, the CDR3 reads TGTGCCAGTAGAATCCGCGGAGGAAATGAGCAGTTCTTC. V gene TRBV19 combines with J gene TRBJ2-1, with D possibly matching TRBD2 (5 bases). The CDR3 length is 13 residues. CDR1 and CDR2 from the germline V gene are LNHDA and SQIVND (reference sequence). Deletions cut 6 bases from V and 7 bases from J, with 13 bases between.

The rearrangement joins TRBV7-9 to TRBJ2-3; TRBD2 is a possible D gene (6 bases). CDR1 and CDR2 (germline): SEHNR, FQNEAQ (reference sequence). The CDR3 is 13 residues long. Trimming shortened V by 1 base and J by 5 bases, and 7 bases separated the two germline ends. DNA of the CDR3: TGTGCCAGCAGCTTAGACGGGGGAGATACGCAGTATTTT. Residues: CASSLDGGDTQYF.

The chain combines TRBV2 with TRBJ2-3; no reliable D call. Per the germline V gene, CDR1 is SNHLY and CDR2 is FYNNEI. The V end lost 4 bases, the J end lost 0 bases, and 8 bases lay between the germline ends. The CDR3 totals 14 residues. The DNA for the CDR3 is TGTGCCAGCAGTGCAACCGCCAGCACAGATACGCAGTATTTT. This translates into CASSATASTDTQYF.